The present T cell receptor (beta chain) was sequenced within a study of T cells in Graves' hyperthyroidism and ophthalmopathy (dated by TCRdb to about 2019). A note on the overall study: Peripheral blood samples were taken at initial diagnosis, before any treatment was given. To identify distinguishing TCR V-J signatures, a discovery cohort of 90 to 100 patients was used, comprising 43 with Graves' ophthalmopathy and approximately 57 with stable Graves' hyperthyroidism. Prospective prediction of ophthalmopathy was tested in an independent validation cohort of fewer than 20 hyperthyroidism patients and roughly 16 patients who later progressed to ophthalmopathy. The roughly 91 discovery patients were randomly divided into training and test sets at a 7:3 ratio. In roughly six Graves' hyperthyroidism patients, the study also compared T-cell repertoires from thyroid tissue with T-cell repertoires from blood. Following sampling, methimazole starting at 30 mg daily was given to hyperthyroidism patients, and high-dose intravenous methylprednisolone was given to ophthalmopathy patients. The paper describes TCR Vbeta CDR3 sequencing of around 140 peripheral blood samples, made up of 43 ophthalmopathy patients, approximately 76 hyperthyroidism patients and some 17 progressor patients.

The study at large found these results: In cross-validation, a model built on a 13 V-J signature told ophthalmopathy apart from stable hyperthyroidism with approximately 90% sensitivity and roughly 81% specificity, and in testing the same model reached 80%/75%. Most expanded thyroid clonotypes (frequency above 0.001) were also detected in blood, a finding suggesting that blood repertoires may reflect thyroid immune responses. In validation, the model predicted progression to ophthalmopathy a median of approximately 6.6 months before onset, with over 60% sensitivity and roughly 79% specificity. Sample size was not statistically predetermined, and investigators were not blinded to group allocation.

In the case of this clonotype: Its antigen is currently not known. Per-base quality was not reported, and no clone a single base away is much larger than it.

TCR beta CDR3 regions were amplified from RNA transcripts. The first round of RT-PCR for the TCR CDR3 was performed with the HTBI primer set and the Qiagen OneStep RT-PCR kit. The libraries were constructed in a second round of multiplex PCR and then size-selected and purified. Libraries were sequenced paired-end with 100 bp reads on an Illumina HiSeq2000. In the authors' own workflow: SOAPnuke was used to process the raw data, removing reads that contained adapters or uncalled bases, had a mean Phred below 15, or lacked an exact match to the constant primer or identifier. COPE v1.2.5 was used to merge the high-quality paired reads, and each unique nucleotide sequence was defined as a clonotype. Clonotypes were aligned to IMGT TRBV, TRBD and TRBJ reference segments using MiTCR v1.1. The analysis included only V-J combinations with a frequency above 0.0001, which together covered 99% to 99.2% of the repertoires. A TCS score was defined as the ratio of F50 (clonal expansion) to E x V (chaos), with BLOSUM62-based TCRdist applied between CDR3 peptides within each V-J. Welch's t-statistics and random forest reduced fewer than 600 V-J features to under 15, which were used in a naive Bayes classifier (R e1071). TCRdb reanalyzed the raw reads on its own, using fastp at Q25 for trimming and MiXCR for clone calling, and kept in-frame beta chains. CDR3 protein sequences are deduplicated, and each keeps its most common genes and DNA. Here the V and J calls rest on TCRdb's processing, not on the authors' analysis. The sample contains about 520,000 distinct CDR3 sequences, about 24% of them found a single time. The ten largest clones take up 11% of the sample.

Moderately to severely active disease, a Clinical Activity Score of at least 3, a NOSPECS grade of at least 4, and a duration under 3 months were present in ophthalmopathy patients. The study excluded patients with uncontrolled infections, other autoimmune diseases, pregnancy or lactation. Diagnoses were established on the basis of clinical symptoms, serum thyroxine and TRAb, thyroid ultrasound, and orbital computed tomography. PBMCs were isolated from about 9.2 ml of fresh peripheral blood by Ficoll-Paque density gradient centrifugation. Total RNA was extracted with Trizol reagent, and quality was checked on an Agilent 2100 Bioanalyzer. The CDR3 covers 13 residues, taking in both the cysteine and the phenylalanine. Solely the CDR3 DNA is kept, with 39 bases framed from the first base. CDR1 and CDR2, looked up from the germline V gene, are KGHDR and SFDVKD. Trimming accounts for 10 bases at V and 2 bases at J, while the number of junction bases matched to no gene is 5.

Recombination connected TRBV24-1 to TRBJ1-1, with 8 bases aligning to TRBD1. This receptor was identified in a woman aged 30 to 39 with Graves' ophthalmopathy. The sample consisted of blood. This receptor carries the CDR3 CATQTGVNTEAFF. The bases are TGTGCCACTCAGACAGGGGTAAACACTGAAGCTTTCTTT.